This T cell receptor beta chain was captured by sequencing in a study of T cells in Graves' hyperthyroidism and ophthalmopathy (dated by TCRdb to about 2019). Regarding the complete study: To identify distinguishing TCR V-J signatures, a discovery cohort of some 99 patients was used, comprising some 43 with Graves' ophthalmopathy and some 57 with stable Graves' hyperthyroidism. Prospective prediction of ophthalmopathy was tested in an independent validation cohort of 18 to 20 hyperthyroidism patients and some 17 patients who later progressed to ophthalmopathy. The roughly 100 discovery patients were randomly split 7:3 into training and test sets. In over five Graves' hyperthyroidism patients, the study also compared T-cell repertoires from thyroid tissue with T-cell repertoires from blood. Once sampling was done, hyperthyroidism patients were given methimazole at a starting dose of 30 mg daily, whereas ophthalmopathy patients were given high-dose intravenous methylprednisolone. TCR Vbeta CDR3 sequencing of 130 to 150 peripheral blood samples (43 ophthalmopathy, about 80 hyperthyroidism and roughly 17 progressor patients) is reported in the paper. What the work shows at the level of the full study, not this receptor alone: Sample size was not statistically predetermined, and investigators were not blinded to group allocation. Ophthalmopathy was separated from stable hyperthyroidism by a 13 V-J signature model, with roughly 88% sensitivity and just over 81% specificity obtained in cross-validation and 80%/75% obtained in testing. In validation, progression to ophthalmopathy was predicted by the model with around 70% sensitivity and just over 72% specificity, a median of approximately 6.5 months before onset. Blood samples also contained most of the expanded thyroid clonotypes (frequency above 0.001), which suggests that blood repertoires may reflect thyroid immune responses.

Patients with uncontrolled infections, other autoimmune diseases, pregnancy or lactation were excluded. Diagnoses were established on the basis of clinical symptoms, serum thyroxine and TRAb, thyroid ultrasound, and orbital computed tomography. Total RNA was extracted with Trizol reagent, and quality was checked on an Agilent 2100 Bioanalyzer. This clonotype was seen ten or more times. Its recognized antigen is unknown. No much larger clonotype is one base removed from it; base qualities were not supplied. The TCR beta CDR3 regions were amplified from the RNA transcripts. The TCR CDR3 was subjected to a first round of RT-PCR using the HTBI primer set and the Qiagen OneStep RT-PCR kit. Libraries were constructed in a second round of multiplex PCR, after which size selection and purification were performed. The libraries were sequenced on an Illumina HiSeq2000 using paired-end 100 bp reads. In the authors' own workflow: Raw data were processed with SOAPnuke, discarding reads with adapters, uncalled bases, mean Phred below 15, or no exact constant-primer or identifier match. High-quality paired reads were merged using COPE v1.2.5, and each unique nucleotide sequence was defined as a clonotype. MiTCR v1.1 was used to align clonotypes to the IMGT TRBV, TRBD and TRBJ reference segments. Only V-J combinations with frequency above 0.0001, covering 98% to 99.2% of repertoires, were analysed. The TCS score was defined as the ratio of F50 (clonal expansion) to E x V (chaos), calculated using BLOSUM62-based TCRdist between CDR3 peptides within each V-J. Welch's t-statistics and random forest reduced just over 500 V-J features to 13, which were used in a naive Bayes classifier (R e1071). The Morisita-Horn index was used to measure how similar the thyroid and blood repertoires were. The public reads were quality trimmed at Q25 with fastp and then assembled into clones with MiXCR by TCRdb, keeping productive beta chains. CDR3 protein sequences are deduplicated, and each keeps its most common genes and DNA. TCRdb, not the original authors, processed these V and J calls. Here the sample has hundreds of thousands of distinct CDR3 sequences; less than 45% occur a single time. Roughly 7.2% of the sample belongs to the ten largest clones.

The germline V gene specifies KGHDR as CDR1 and SFDVKD as CDR2. Counted from cysteine to phenylalanine, this CDR3 has 18 amino acids. The only DNA kept is the CDR3, 54 bases in frame from the first base. Trimming takes 3 bases off V and 1 base off J; junction bases not matched to a gene: 6. The material sequenced was peripheral blood or thyroid tissue (not recorded which). This TCR was recovered from an adult man with Graves' disease, either hyperthyroidism or ophthalmopathy (not recorded which). The V and J genes are TRBV24-1 and TRBJ2-5, and 14 junctional nucleotides match TRBD2. The nucleotide sequence is given as TGTGCCACCAGTGATCCGTTCGGACTAGCGGGAGGCCAAGAGACCCAGTACTTC. This gives the protein CATSDPFGLAGGQETQYF.